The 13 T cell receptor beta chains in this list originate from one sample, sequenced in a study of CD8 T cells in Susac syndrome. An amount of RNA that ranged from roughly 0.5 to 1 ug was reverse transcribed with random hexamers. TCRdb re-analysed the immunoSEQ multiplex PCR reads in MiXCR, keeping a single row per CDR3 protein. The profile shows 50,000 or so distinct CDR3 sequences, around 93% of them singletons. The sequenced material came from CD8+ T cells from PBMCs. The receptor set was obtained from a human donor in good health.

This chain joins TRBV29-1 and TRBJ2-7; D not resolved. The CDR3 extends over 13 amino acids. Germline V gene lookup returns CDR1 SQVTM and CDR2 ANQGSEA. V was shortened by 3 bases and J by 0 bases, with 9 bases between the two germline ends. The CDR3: CSVEFGPSYEQYF. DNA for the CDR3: TGCAGCGTTGAGTTCGGCCCCTCCTACGAGCAGTACTTC.

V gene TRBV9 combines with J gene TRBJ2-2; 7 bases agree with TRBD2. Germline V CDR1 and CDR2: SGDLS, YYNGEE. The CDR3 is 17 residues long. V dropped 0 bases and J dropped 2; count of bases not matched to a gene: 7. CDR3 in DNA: TGTGCCAGCAGCGTAGCGGCGGGAGCGGGTAACACCGGGGAGCTGTTTTTT. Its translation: CASSVAAGAGNTGELFF.

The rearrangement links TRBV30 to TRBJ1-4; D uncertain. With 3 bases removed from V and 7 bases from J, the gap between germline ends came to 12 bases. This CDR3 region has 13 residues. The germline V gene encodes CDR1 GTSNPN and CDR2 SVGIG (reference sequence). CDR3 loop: CAWREARGEKLFF. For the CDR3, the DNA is TGTGCCTGGAGAGAGGCGCGGGGTGAAAAACTGTTTTTT. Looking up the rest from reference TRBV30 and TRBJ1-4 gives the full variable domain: SQTIHQWPATLVQPVGSPLSLECTVEGTSNPNLYWYRQAAGRGLQLLFYSVGIGQISSEVPQNLSASRPQDRQFILSSKKLLLSDSGFYLCAWREARGEKLFFGSGTQLSVL.

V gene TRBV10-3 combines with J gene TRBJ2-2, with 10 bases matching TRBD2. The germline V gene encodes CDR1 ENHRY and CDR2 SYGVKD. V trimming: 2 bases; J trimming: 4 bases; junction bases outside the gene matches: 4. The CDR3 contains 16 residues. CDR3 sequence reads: CAISEDSGRSTGELFF. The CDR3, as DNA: TGTGCCATCAGTGAGGATAGCGGGAGGTCCACCGGGGAGCTGTTTTTT.

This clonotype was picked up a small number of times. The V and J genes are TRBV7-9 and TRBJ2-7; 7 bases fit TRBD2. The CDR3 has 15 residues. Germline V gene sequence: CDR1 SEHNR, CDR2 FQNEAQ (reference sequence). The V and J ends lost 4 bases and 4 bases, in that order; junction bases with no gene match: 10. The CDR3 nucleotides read TGTGCCAGCAGCTCCAGACGGGCGGGAGAGTACGAGCAGTACTTC. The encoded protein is CASSSRRAGEYEQYF.

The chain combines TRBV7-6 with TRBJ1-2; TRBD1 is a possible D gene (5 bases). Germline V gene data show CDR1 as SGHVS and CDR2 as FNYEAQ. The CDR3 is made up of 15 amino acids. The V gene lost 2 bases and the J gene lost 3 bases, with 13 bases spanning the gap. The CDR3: CASSLIGTGYYGYTF. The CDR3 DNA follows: TGTGCCAGCAGCTTAATAGGAACAGGATACTATGGCTACACCTTC.

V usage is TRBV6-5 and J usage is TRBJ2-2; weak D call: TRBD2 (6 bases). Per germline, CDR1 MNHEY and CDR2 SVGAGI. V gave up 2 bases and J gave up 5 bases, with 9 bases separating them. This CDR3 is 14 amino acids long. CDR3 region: CASSYDSGTGELFF. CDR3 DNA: TGTGCCAGCAGTTACGATAGCGGTACCGGGGAGCTGTTTTTT.

The CDR3 loop is CSAREQGSYEQYF. In nucleotides, the CDR3 is TGCAGTGCTAGGGAACAGGGTTCCTACGAGCAGTACTTC. V usage is TRBV20-1 and J usage is TRBJ2-7, with D perhaps TRBD1 (6 bases). Germline assignment: CDR1 DFQATT and CDR2 SNEGSKA (reference sequence). CDR3 size: 13 residues. V was clipped by 3 bases and J by 1 base, with 10 bases between them.

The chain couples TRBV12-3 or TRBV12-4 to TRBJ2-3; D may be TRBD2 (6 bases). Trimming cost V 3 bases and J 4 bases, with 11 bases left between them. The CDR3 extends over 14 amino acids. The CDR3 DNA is TGTGCCAGCAGTTTTAGCGGAGGGGCAGATACGCAGTATTTT. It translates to CASSFSGGADTQYF.

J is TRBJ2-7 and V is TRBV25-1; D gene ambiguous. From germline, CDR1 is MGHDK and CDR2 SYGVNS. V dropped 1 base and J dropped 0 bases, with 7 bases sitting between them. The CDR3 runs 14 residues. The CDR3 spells CASSESVPSYEQYF. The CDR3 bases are TGTGCCAGCAGTGAATCGGTTCCCTCCTACGAGCAGTACTTC.

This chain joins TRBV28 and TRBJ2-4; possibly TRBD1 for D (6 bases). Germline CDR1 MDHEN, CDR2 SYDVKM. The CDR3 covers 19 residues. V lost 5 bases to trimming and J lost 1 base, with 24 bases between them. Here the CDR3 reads CASSQLPGRGGNAKNIQYF. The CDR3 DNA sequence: TGTGCCAGCAGTCAACTTCCCGGCAGGGGTGGTAATGCCAAAAACATTCAGTACTTC.

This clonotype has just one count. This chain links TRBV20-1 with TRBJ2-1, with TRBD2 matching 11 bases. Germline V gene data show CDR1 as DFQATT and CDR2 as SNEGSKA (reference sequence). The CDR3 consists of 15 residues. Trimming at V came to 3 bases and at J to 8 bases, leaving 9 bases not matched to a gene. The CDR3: CSASPLAGGLHEQFF. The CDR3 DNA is TGCAGTGCTAGCCCCCTAGCGGGAGGTTTACATGAGCAGTTCTTC.

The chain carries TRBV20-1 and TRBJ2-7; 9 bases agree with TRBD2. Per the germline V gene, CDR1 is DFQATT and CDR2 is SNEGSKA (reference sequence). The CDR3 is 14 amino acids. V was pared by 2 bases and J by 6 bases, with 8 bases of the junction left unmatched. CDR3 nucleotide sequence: TGCAGTGCTAGAACTAGCGGGTGGGGTGGCGAGCAGTACTTC. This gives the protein CSARTSGWGGEQYF.